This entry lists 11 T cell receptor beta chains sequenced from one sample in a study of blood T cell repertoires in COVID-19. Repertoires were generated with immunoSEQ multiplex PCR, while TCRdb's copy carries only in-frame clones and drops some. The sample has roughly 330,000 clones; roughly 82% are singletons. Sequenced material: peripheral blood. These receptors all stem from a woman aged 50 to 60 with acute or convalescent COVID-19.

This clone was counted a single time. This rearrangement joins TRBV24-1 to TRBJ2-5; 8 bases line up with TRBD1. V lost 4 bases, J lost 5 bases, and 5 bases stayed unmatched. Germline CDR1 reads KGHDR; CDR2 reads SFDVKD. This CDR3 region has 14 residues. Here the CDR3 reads CATSDNDRGETQYF. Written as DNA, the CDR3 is TGTGCCACCAGTGACAACGACAGGGGCGAGACCCAGTACTTC.

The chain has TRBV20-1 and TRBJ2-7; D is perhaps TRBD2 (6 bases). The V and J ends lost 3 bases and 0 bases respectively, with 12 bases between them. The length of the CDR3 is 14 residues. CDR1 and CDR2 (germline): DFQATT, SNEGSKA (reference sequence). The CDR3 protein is CSASRSGDSYEQYF. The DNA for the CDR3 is TGCAGTGCTAGTCGATCGGGAGACTCCTACGAGCAGTACTTC.

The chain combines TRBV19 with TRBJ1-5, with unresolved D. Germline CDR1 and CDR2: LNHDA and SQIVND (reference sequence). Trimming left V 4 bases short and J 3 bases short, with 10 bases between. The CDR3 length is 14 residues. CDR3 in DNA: TGTGCCAGTAGTAACCCGCGGCTCAATCAGCCCCAGCATTTT. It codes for CASSNPRLNQPQHF.

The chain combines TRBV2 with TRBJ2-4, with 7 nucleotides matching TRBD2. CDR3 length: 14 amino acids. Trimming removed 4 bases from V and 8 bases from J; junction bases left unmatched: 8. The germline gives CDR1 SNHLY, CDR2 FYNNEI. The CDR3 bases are TGTGCCAGCAGTGCGGGGGAGGGGATACACATTCAGTACTTC. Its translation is CASSAGEGIHIQYF.

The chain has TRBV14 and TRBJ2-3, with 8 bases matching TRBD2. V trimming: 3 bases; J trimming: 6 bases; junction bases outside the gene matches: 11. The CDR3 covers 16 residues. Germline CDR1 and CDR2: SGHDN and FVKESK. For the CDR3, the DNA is TGTGCCAGCAGCCATCTTGTCGGGAGGGCCTTGGATACGCAGTATTTT. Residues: CASSHLVGRALDTQYF.

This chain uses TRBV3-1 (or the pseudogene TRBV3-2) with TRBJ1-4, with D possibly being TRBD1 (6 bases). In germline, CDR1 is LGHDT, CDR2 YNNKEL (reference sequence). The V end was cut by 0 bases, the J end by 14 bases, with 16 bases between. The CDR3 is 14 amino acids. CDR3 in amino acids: CASSQDLFPQGLFF. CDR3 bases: TGTGCCAGCAGCCAAGATCTTTTCCCACAGGGCCTGTTTTTT.

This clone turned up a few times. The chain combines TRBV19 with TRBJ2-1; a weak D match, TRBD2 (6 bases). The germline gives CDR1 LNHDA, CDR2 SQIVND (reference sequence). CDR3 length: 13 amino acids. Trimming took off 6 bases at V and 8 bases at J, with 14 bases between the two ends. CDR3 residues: CASSGRRLDEQFF. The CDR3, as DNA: TGTGCCAGTAGCGGGAGAAGGTTGGATGAGCAGTTCTTC. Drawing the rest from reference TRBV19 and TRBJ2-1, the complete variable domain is DGGITQSPKYLFRKEGQNVTLSCEQNLNHDAMYWYRQDPGQGLRLIYYSQIVNDFQKGDIAEGYSVSREKKESFPLTVTSAQKNPTAFYLCASSGRRLDEQFFGPGTRLTVL.

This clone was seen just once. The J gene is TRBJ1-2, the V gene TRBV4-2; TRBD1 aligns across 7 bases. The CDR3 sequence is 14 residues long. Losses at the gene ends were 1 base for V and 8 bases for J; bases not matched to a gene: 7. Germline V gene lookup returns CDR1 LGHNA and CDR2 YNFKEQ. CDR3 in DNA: TGTGCCAGCAGCCAAGTATCAACAGGGGCCGGCTACACCTTC. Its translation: CASSQVSTGAGYTF.

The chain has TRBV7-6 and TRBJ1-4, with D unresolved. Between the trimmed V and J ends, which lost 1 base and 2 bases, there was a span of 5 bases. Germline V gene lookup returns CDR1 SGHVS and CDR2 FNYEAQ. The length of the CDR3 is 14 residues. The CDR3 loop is CASSLGPTNEKLFF. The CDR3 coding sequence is TGTGCCAGCAGCTTAGGTCCTACTAATGAAAAACTGTTTTTT.

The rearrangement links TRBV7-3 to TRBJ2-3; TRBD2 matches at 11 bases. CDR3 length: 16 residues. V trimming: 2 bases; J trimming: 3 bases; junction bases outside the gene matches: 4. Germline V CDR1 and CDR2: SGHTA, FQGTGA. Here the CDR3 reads CASSLLAGGVTDTQYF. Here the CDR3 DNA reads TGTGCCAGCAGCTTACTAGCGGGAGGTGTTACAGATACGCAGTATTTT.

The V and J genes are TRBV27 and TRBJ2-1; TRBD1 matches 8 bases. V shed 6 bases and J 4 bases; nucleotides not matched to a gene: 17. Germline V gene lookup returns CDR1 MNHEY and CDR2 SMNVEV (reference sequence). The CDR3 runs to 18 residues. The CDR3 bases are TGTGCCAGCAGGGAGACAGGGGATGTAATTACTTGGTACAATGAGCAGTTCTTC. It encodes CASRETGDVITWYNEQFF.